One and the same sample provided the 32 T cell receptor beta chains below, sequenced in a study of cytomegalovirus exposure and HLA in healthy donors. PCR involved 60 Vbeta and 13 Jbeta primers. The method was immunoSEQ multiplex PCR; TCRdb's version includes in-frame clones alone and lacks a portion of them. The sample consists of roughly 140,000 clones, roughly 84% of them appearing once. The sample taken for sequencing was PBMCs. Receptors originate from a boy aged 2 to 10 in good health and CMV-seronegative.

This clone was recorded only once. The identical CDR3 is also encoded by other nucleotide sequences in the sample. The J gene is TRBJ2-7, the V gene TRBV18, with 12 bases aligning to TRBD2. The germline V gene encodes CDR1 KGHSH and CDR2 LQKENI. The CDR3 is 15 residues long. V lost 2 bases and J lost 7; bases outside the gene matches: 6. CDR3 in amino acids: CASSPVLAGGYEQYF. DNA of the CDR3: TGTGCCAGCTCACCAGTGCTAGCGGGGGGGTATGAGCAGTACTTC.

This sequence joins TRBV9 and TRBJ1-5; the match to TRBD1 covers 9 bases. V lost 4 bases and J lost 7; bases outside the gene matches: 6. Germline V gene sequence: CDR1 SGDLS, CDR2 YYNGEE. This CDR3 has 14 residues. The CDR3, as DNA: TGTGCCAGCAGCCTACAGGGGGCAGGGCAGCCCCAGCATTTT. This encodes CASSLQGAGQPQHF.

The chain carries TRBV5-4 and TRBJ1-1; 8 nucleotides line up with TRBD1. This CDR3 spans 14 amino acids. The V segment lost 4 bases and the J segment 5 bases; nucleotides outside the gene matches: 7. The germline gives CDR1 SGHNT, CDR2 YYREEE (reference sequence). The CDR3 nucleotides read TGTGCCAGCAGCCCCAGGGGGCGCGGGACTGAAGCTTTCTTT. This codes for CASSPRGRGTEAFF.

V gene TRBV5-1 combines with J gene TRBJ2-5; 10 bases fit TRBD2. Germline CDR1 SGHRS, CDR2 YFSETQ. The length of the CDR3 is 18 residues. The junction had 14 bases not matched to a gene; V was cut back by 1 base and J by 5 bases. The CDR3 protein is CASSLIRLAGALGETQYF. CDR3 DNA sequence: TGCGCCAGCAGCTTGATAAGACTAGCGGGTGCGCTAGGGGAGACCCAGTACTTC.

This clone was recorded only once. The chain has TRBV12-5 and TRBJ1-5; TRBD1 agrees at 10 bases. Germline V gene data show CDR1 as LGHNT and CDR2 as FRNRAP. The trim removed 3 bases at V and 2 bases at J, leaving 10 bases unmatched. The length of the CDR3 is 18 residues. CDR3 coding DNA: TGTGCTAGTGGTTTCAGGACAGGGGGTCTAGTTCGCAATCAGCCCCAGCATTTT. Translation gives CASGFRTGGLVRNQPQHF.

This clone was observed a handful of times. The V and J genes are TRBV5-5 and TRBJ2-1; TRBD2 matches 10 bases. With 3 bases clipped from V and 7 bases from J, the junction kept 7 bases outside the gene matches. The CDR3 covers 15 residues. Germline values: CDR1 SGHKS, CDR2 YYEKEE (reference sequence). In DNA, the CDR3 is TGTGCCAGCAGCTCCGGACTAGCGGACGAAAATGAGCAGTTCTTC. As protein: CASSSGLADENEQFF.

CDR3 amino acids: CASSARVGTAKDQETQYF. The CDR3 DNA reads TGTGCCAGCAGTGCGAGGGTTGGGACAGCCAAGGACCAAGAGACCCAGTACTTC. The chain employs TRBV28 and TRBJ2-5; TRBD1 matches at 7 bases. Germline trimming cut 5 bases from V and 0 bases from J; bases unmatched to any gene: 15. Germline CDR1 reads MDHEN; CDR2 reads SYDVKM. The CDR3 has 18 residues.

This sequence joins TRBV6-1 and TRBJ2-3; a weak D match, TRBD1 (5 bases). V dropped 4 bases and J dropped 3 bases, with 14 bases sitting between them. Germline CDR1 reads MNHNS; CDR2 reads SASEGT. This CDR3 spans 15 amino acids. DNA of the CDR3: TGTGCCAGCAGTGTTCCTCAGGGTCTGACAGATACGCAGTATTTT. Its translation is CASSVPQGLTDTQYF.

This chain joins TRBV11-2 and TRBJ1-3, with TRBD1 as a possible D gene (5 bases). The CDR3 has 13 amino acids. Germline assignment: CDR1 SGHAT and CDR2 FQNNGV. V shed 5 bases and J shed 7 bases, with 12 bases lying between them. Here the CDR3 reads CASSLQARNTIYF. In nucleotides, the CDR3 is TGTGCCAGCAGCCTACAGGCCAGGAACACCATATATTTT.

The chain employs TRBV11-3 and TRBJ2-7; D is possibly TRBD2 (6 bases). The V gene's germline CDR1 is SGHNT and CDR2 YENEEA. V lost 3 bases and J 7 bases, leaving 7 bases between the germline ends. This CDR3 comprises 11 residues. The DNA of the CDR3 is TGTGCCAGCAGCTTCGCGGGGGAGCAGTACTTC. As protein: CASSFAGEQYF. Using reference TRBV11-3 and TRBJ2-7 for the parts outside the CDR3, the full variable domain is EAGVVQSPRYKIIEKKQPVAFWCNPISGHNTLYWYLQNLGQGPELLIRYENEEAVDDSQLPKDRFSAERLKGVDSTLKIQPAELGDSAVYLCASSFAGEQYFGPGTRLTVT.

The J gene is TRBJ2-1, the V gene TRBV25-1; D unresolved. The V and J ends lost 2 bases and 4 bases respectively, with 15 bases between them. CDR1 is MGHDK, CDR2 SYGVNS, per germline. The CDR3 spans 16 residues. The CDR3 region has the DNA TGTGCCAGCAGTGAAACGGCTTCCGCGGAGTACAATGAGCAGTTCTTC. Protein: CASSETASAEYNEQFF.

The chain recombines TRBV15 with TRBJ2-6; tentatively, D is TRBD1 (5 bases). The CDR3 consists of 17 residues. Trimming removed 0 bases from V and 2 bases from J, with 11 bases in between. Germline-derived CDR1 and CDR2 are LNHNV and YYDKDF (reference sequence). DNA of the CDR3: TGTGCCACCAGCAGAGATGCCGCCAGGGCTGGGGCCAACGTCCTGACTTTC. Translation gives CATSRDAARAGANVLTF.

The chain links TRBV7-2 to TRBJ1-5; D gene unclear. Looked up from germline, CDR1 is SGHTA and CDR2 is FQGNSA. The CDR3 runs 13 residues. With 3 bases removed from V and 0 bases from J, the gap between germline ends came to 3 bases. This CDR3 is CASSFGSNQPQHF. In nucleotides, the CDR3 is TGTGCCAGCAGCTTCGGTAGCAATCAGCCCCAGCATTTT.

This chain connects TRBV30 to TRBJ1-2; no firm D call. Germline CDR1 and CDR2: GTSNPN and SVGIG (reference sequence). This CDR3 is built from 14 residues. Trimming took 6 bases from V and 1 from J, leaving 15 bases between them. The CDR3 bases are TGTGCCTGCGACGGGTTCGAACTTAACTATGGCTACACCTTC. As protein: CACDGFELNYGYTF.

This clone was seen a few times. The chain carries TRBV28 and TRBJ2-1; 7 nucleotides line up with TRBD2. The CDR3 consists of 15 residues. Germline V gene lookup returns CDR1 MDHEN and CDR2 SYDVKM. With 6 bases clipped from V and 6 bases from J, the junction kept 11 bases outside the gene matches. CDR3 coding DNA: TGTGCCAGCAGCAACGCGGGAGTTATGGCCAATGAGCAGTTCTTC. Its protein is CASSNAGVMANEQFF.

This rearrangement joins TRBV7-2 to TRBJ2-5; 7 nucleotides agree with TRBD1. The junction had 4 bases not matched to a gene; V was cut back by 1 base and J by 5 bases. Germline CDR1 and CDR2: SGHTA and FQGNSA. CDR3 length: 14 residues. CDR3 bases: TGTGCCAGCAGCTTAGTAGGACAGGCGGAGACCCAGTACTTC. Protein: CASSLVGQAETQYF.

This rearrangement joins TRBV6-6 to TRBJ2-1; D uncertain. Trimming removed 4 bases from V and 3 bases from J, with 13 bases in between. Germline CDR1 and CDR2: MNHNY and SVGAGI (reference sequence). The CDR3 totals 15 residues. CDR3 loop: CASSSLNPGYNEQFF. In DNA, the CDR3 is TGTGCCAGCAGTTCCCTTAACCCGGGCTACAATGAGCAGTTCTTC.

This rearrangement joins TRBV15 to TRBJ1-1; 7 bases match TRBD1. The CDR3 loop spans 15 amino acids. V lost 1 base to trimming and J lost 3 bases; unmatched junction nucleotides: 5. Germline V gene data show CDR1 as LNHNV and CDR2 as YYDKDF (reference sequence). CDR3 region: CATSRATGAHTEAFF. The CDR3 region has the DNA TGTGCCACCAGCAGAGCTACAGGGGCTCACACTGAAGCTTTCTTT.

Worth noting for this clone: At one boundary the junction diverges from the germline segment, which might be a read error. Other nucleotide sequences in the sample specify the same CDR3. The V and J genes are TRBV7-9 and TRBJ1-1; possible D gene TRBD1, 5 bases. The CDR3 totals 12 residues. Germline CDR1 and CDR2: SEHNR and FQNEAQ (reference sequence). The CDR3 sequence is CASTLPDTEAFF. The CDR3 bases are TGTGCCAGCACCCTCCCGGACACCGAAGCTTTCTTT.

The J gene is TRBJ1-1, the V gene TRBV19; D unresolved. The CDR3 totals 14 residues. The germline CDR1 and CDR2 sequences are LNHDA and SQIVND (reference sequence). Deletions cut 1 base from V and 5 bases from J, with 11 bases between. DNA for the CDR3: TGTGCCAGTAGTATAGGAGTCGGGAGTACTGAAGCTTTCTTT. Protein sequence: CASSIGVGSTEAFF.

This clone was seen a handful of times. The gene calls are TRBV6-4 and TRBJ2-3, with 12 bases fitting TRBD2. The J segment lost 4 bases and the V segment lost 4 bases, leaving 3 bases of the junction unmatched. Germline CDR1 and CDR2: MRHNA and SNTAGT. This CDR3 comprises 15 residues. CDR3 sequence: CASSVTSGSADTQYF. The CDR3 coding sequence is TGTGCCAGCAGTGTGACTAGCGGGAGCGCAGATACGCAGTATTTT.

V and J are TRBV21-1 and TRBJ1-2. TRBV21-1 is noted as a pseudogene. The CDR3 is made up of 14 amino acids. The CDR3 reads CASSGAGRENGYTF. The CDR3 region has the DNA TGTGCCAGCAGCGGAGCGGGGCGTGAAAATGGCTACACCTTC.

The chain's CDR3 is CAWTFSGGSPYEQYF. The CDR3, as DNA: TGTGCCTGGACCTTCTCGGGGGGATCCCCCTACGAGCAGTACTTC. The rearrangement uses TRBV30 and TRBJ2-7; 7 nucleotides agree with TRBD2. Germline loops: CDR1 GTSNPN, CDR2 SVGIG (reference sequence). The CDR3 consists of 15 residues. The junction had 11 bases not matched to a gene; V was cut back by 4 bases and J by 2 bases.

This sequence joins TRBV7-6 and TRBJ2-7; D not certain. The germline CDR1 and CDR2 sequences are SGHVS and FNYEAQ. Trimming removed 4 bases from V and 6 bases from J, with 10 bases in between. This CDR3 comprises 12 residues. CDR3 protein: CASSSNSIEQYF. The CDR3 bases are TGTGCCAGCAGCTCCAACTCCATCGAGCAGTACTTC.

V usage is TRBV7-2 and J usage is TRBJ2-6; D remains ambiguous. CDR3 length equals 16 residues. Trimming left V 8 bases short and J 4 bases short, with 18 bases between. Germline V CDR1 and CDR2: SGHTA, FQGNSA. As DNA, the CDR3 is TGTGCCAGCGAATTTATTTTTACTGCAGGGGCCAACGTCCTGACTTTC. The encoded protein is CASEFIFTAGANVLTF.

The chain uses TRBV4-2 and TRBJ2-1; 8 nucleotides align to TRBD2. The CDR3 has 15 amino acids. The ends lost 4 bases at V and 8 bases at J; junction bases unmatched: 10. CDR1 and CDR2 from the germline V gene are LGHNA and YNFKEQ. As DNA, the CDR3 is TGTGCCAGCAGCCTGGGACTAGGCGAGTTGCATGAGCAGTTCTTC. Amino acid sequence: CASSLGLGELHEQFF.

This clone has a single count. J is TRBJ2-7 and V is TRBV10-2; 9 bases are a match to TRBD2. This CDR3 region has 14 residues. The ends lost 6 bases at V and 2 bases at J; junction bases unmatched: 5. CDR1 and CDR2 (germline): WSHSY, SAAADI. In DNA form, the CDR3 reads TGCGCCAGCAGGGATCTAGCGGGACCCTACGAGCAGTACTTC. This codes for CASRDLAGPYEQYF.

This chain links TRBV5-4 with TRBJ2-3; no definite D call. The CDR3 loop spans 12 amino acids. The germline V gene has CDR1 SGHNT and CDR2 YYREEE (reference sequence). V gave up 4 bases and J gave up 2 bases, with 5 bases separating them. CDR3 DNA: TGTGCCAGCAGCCGACTCACAGATACGCAGTATTTT. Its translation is CASSRLTDTQYF.

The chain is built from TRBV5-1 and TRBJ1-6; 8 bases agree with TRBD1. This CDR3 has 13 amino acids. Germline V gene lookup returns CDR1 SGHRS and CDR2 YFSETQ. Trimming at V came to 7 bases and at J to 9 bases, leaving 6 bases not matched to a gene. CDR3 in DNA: TGCGCCAGCCAACAGGGGGTGGGTTCACCCCTCCACTTT. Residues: CASQQGVGSPLHF.

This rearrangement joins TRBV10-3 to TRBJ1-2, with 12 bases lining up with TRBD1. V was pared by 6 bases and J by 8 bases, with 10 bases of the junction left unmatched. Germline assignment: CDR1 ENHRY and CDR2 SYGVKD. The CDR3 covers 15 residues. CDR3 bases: TGTGCCATCAGGGGGACAGGGGGCGCCGTTAGGGGCTACACCTTC. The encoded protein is CAIRGTGGAVRGYTF.

The CDR3 DNA sequence: TGTGCCAGTACCCCTACCGGAGAGCATCTTAACTATGGCTACACCTTC. Translation gives CASTPTGEHLNYGYTF. The V gene is TRBV19, the J gene TRBJ1-2; D is undetermined. CDR1 is LNHDA and CDR2 is SQIVND in the germline V gene (reference sequence). The CDR3 covers 16 residues. Trimming left V 7 bases short and J 1 base short, with 19 bases between.

The CDR3 DNA follows: TGTGCCAGCAGTGACAACAAAGGGCGGGGTATCCACAATGAGCAGTTCTTC. As protein: CASSDNKGRGIHNEQFF. The chain is built from TRBV6-1 and TRBJ2-1; D possibly corresponds to TRBD2 (6 bases). The CDR3 is 17 amino acids. Germline-derived CDR1 and CDR2 are MNHNS and SASEGT. V shed 3 bases and J shed 5 bases, with 20 bases lying between them.